These T cell receptor beta chains were read from a single sample in a study of shared clonotypes between healthy human individuals. The table came from immunoSEQ multiplex PCR; TCRdb's copy has only in-frame clones and leaves some out. This sample has about 1.5 million clones, with 95% to 99% found just once. Sequencing was carried out using naive CD4+ T cells sorted from blood. The receptors come from a man in his thirties or forties in good health. Each CDR3 is given with its conserved first and last residue. The D gene is left open where the match is weak.

d_call | v_call | cdr3_aa
TRBD2 | TRBV9 | CASSVGSAGGLAGELFF
TRBD2 | TRBV7-9 | CASSPRGSSYNEQFF
NA | TRBV7-2 | CASSQNYQETQYF
TRBD2 | TRBV5-6 | CASGRLATNEQFF
NA | TRBV5-1 | CATGLWTSTDTQYF
NA | TRBV5-6 | CASSFTGKTQYF
TRBD1 | TRBV7-9 | CASSLEGGLNTEAFF
TRBD1 | TRBV19 | CASRIPGQGEFYTF
NA | TRBV5-8 | CASSLGQAGETQYF
NA | TRBV10-3 | CAISEFYRAGSGNTIYF
NA | TRBV5-5 | CASSSSTSRGHTQYF
NA | TRBV5-1 | CASSLALPGSEETQYF
NA | TRBV18 | CASSPQQQANYGYTF
NA | TRBV14 | CASSTYSGNTIYF
TRBD1 | TRBV5-4 | CASSPGQGRGEKLFF
TRBD1 | TRBV28 | CASSSPGQGGGYTF
NA | TRBV28 | CASSSTGLASGELFF
NA | TRBV11-2 | CASSLASRNYEQYF
NA | TRBV28 | CASSLPPNQPQHF
NA | TRBV5-8 | CASSLVLGGPDTQYF
NA | TRBV2 | CASSGSYTGELFF
TRBD2 | TRBV9 | CASSVGLAAYNEQFF
TRBD2 | TRBV18 | CASSPIASGEYEQYF
TRBD1 | TRBV15 | CATSRVGRGDQPQHF
NA | TRBV5-4 | CASSLGPGDYGYTF
TRBD2 | TRBV19 | CASSITSGRADEQYF